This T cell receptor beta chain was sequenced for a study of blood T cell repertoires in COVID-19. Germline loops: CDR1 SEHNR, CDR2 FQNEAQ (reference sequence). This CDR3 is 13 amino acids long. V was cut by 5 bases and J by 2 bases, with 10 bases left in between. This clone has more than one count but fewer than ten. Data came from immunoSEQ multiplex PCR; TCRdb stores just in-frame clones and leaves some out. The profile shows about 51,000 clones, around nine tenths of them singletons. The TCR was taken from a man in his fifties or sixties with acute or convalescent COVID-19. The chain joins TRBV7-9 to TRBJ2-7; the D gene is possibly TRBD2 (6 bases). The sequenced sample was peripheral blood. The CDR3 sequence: CASSATSPYEQYF. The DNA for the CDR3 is TGTGCCAGCAGCGCGACTAGTCCCTACGAGCAGTACTTC.